The 29 T cell receptor beta chains below all came from one sample that was sequenced in a study of shared clonotypes between healthy human individuals (dated by TCRdb to 2018 to 2020). Library generation was performed with the immunoSEQ multiplex PCR assay. Not all clones reach the TCRdb copy of this immuneACCESS table, which keeps in-frame sequences only. Checked studies attribute under half of the gap to unresolved V genes and leave the rest unexplained. Present in this sample are more than 450,000 clones, 75% to 85% of which were seen just once. The ten largest clonotypes hold roughly 13% of the sample. Sequencing was performed on PBMCs. All receptors come from a woman aged 40 to 50 in good health. Some clones in this sample may be carry-over from other donors' samples.

The sample holds one count of this clone. The genes are TRBV6-4 and TRBJ2-4; D is ambiguous. Trimming removed 7 bases at V and 0 bases at J, with 10 bases between. Germline lookup yields CDR1 MRHNA and CDR2 SNTAGT. The CDR3 is 14 residues long. As DNA, the CDR3 is TGTGCCAGCATTTTTGGGCTAGCCAAAAACATTCAGTACTTC. Translating it yields CASIFGLAKNIQYF.

This clone was seen a handful of times. CDR3 DNA: TGTGCCAGCCGAAACCCGACAGGAGGAGACACTGAAGCTTTCTTT. It is translated as CASRNPTGGDTEAFF. This chain joins TRBV28 and TRBJ1-1, with TRBD1 as a possible D gene (6 bases). V lost 8 bases and J lost 3, with 19 bases in between. Germline loops: CDR1 MDHEN, CDR2 SYDVKM. The CDR3 contains 15 residues.

This clone was observed a single time. J is TRBJ2-5 and V is TRBV5-1; D perhaps matches TRBD2 (5 bases). CDR3 length: 15 amino acids. Germline loops: CDR1 SGHRS, CDR2 YFSETQ. Trimming stripped 0 bases from V and 5 bases from J, with 14 bases between. CDR3 nucleotide sequence: TGCGCCAGCAGCTTGGCGACTGCCCGGAGGGAGACCCAGTACTTC. Protein product: CASSLATARRETQYF.

The chain recombines TRBV5-1 with TRBJ2-7, with D unresolved. V dropped 4 bases and J dropped 5 bases, with 10 bases sitting between them. CDR3 length equals 12 residues. The germline V gene encodes CDR1 SGHRS and CDR2 YFSETQ. Here the CDR3 reads CASSLTSNEQYF. CDR3 coding DNA: TGCGCCAGCAGCCTAACGTCGAACGAGCAGTACTTC.

The chain uses TRBV2 and TRBJ1-2; the match to TRBD1 covers 8 bases. Trimming cost V 4 bases and J 1 base; bases outside gene matches: 8. This CDR3 is 16 amino acids long. CDR1 SNHLY and CDR2 FYNNEI come from the germline V gene. The chain's CDR3 is CASSAVTGDGNYGYTF. DNA of the CDR3: TGTGCCAGCAGTGCAGTGACAGGGGATGGTAACTATGGCTACACCTTC.

This chain connects TRBV5-1 to TRBJ1-1; tentatively, D is TRBD1 (5 bases). This CDR3 is built from 15 residues. Germline CDR1 SGHRS, CDR2 YFSETQ. V lost 7 bases, J lost 1 base, and 17 bases lay in between. CDR3 in DNA: TGCGCCAGCCACCCTCAGGACATGGAGAACACTGAAGCTTTCTTT. Amino acid sequence: CASHPQDMENTEAFF.

The V gene is TRBV7-9, the J gene TRBJ1-5, with D perhaps matching TRBD1 (6 bases). The germline V and J ends were trimmed by 5 bases and 0 bases, with 8 bases remaining between them. This CDR3 has 14 residues. Germline V gives CDR1 SEHNR, CDR2 FQNEAQ (reference sequence). CDR3 loop: CASSPGVSNQPQHF. CDR3 sequence (DNA): TGTGCCAGCAGCCCAGGGGTTAGCAATCAGCCCCAGCATTTT.

V usage is TRBV7-9 and J usage is TRBJ2-3; maybe TRBD2 (6 bases). V shed 6 bases and J shed 1 base, with 23 bases lying between them. Germline CDR1 reads SEHNR; CDR2 reads FQNEAQ (reference sequence). The length of the CDR3 is 18 residues. CDR3 amino acids: CASSFRYAGTLGTDTQYF. In DNA form, the CDR3 reads TGTGCCAGCAGTTTTAGGTATGCCGGGACTCTCGGCACAGATACGCAGTATTTT.

The chain combines TRBV30 with TRBJ1-4, with no clear D. There are 13 residues in the CDR3. The ends were cut back, 0 bases at V and 8 bases at J, with 10 bases in the middle. CDR1 is GTSNPN and CDR2 is SVGIG in the germline V gene (reference sequence). The CDR3 nucleotides read TGTGCCTGGAGTGTAATGAAAGTAGAAAAACTGTTTTTT. The encoded protein is CAWSVMKVEKLFF.

The V gene is TRBV30, the J gene TRBJ2-6; D is perhaps TRBD2 (6 bases). The CDR3 has 13 residues. V lost 4 bases and J 5 bases, leaving 9 bases between the germline ends. The V gene's germline CDR1 is GTSNPN and CDR2 SVGIG (reference sequence). CDR3 bases: TGTGCCTGGACGGGACTCCGGGCCAACGTCCTGACTTTC. It codes for CAWTGLRANVLTF.

V is TRBV19 and J is TRBJ1-2; D may be TRBD1 (6 bases). Looked up from germline, CDR1 is LNHDA and CDR2 is SQIVND (reference sequence). The CDR3 covers 14 residues. The germline V and J ends were trimmed by 5 bases and 6 bases, with 16 bases remaining between them. Here the CDR3 DNA reads TGTGCCAGTAGTGCTCATCCACGGACAGATGGCTACACCTTC. Translated, it gives CASSAHPRTDGYTF.

On this clone itself: One base separates it from a far larger clone, so it is likely a read error. V and J are TRBV7-2 and TRBJ1-2; the D gene is possibly TRBD1 (5 bases). This CDR3 region has 13 residues. From germline, CDR1 is SGHTA and CDR2 FQGNSA. The CDR3 DNA is TGTGCCAGCAGCTTATGGCAGGGCCATGGCTACATCTTC. Translated, it gives CASSLWQGHGYIF.

This clone was picked up one time. The rearrangement links TRBV10-1 to TRBJ2-1; a weak D match, TRBD2 (5 bases). V lost 4 bases and J lost 9, with 19 bases in between. CDR1 WNHNN and CDR2 SYGVQD come from the germline V gene (reference sequence). The length of the CDR3 is 15 residues. This chain's CDR3 is CASSGTDPRVGEQFF. As DNA, the CDR3 is TGCGCCAGCAGTGGGACTGACCCTCGGGTGGGTGAGCAGTTCTTC.

V and J are TRBV6-5 and TRBJ2-1, with a possible D match to TRBD1 (5 bases). The CDR3 is made up of 14 amino acids. V was shortened by 2 bases and J by 12 bases, with 17 bases between the two germline ends. Germline lookup yields CDR1 MNHEY and CDR2 SVGAGI. This CDR3 reads CASSYTKQAWAQFF. CDR3 nucleotides: TGTGCCAGCAGTTACACTAAACAGGCCTGGGCGCAGTTCTTC.

This chain links TRBV6-6 with TRBJ2-5; D is ambiguous. The V gene lost 4 bases and the J gene lost 5 bases, with 17 bases spanning the gap. From germline, CDR1 is MNHNY and CDR2 SVGAGI (reference sequence). The CDR3 runs to 15 residues. The CDR3 nucleotides read TGTGCCAGCAGTTCTCAAGTCCGGAGCCGGGAGACCCAGTACTTC. This codes for CASSSQVRSRETQYF.

As for this clone: This sample also contains other DNA sequences that code for the same CDR3. The V call is TRBV14, the J call TRBJ2-7; D is unclear. CDR1 is SGHDN, CDR2 FVKESK, per germline. With 1 base removed from V and 6 bases from J, the gap between germline ends came to 7 bases. CDR3 length equals 12 residues. The CDR3 loop reads CASSQGAREQYF. CDR3 nucleotide sequence: TGTGCCAGCAGCCAAGGAGCCCGCGAGCAGTACTTC.

This clone was seen only once. The junction departs from the called germline gene at one end, perhaps through a read error. V usage is TRBV7-2 and J usage is TRBJ1-1; perhaps TRBD1 as D (5 bases). This CDR3 is built from 15 residues. Germline V CDR1 and CDR2: SGHTA, FQGNSA. CDR3 DNA sequence: TGTGCCAGCAGCTTAGGCCCCTGGGGGAACGCTGAAGCTTTCTTT. Its translation is CASSLGPWGNAEAFF.

The chain links TRBV30 to TRBJ1-6, with D possibly being TRBD1 (6 bases). The CDR3 sequence is 12 residues long. Germline values: CDR1 GTSNPN, CDR2 SVGIG (reference sequence). V lost 5 bases and J 14 bases, leaving 16 bases between the germline ends. The DNA for the CDR3 is TGTGCCTGGGAACAGGGCGCGGGGACCCTCCACTTT. It yields the protein CAWEQGAGTLHF.

The gene calls are TRBV11-2 and TRBJ1-2, with D maybe TRBD1 (5 bases). Trimming stripped 0 bases from V and 4 bases from J, with 12 bases between. The germline CDR1 and CDR2 sequences are SGHAT and FQNNGV. CDR3 length equals 15 residues. The CDR3 nucleotides are TGTGCCAGCAGCTTAGAACGGGGACGGGGCTATGGCTACACCTTC. This sequence encodes CASSLERGRGYGYTF.

V and J are TRBV7-2 and TRBJ2-7; a possible D gene is TRBD2 (5 bases). In germline, CDR1 is SGHTA, CDR2 FQGNSA. The CDR3 runs to 14 residues. V dropped 3 bases and J dropped 2 bases, with 11 bases sitting between them. CDR3 loop: CASSFGAAAYEQYF. CDR3 nucleotide sequence: TGTGCCAGCAGCTTCGGAGCGGCGGCCTACGAGCAGTACTTC.

This clone turned up a few times. The chain uses TRBV19 and TRBJ2-4; tentatively, D is TRBD1 or TRBD2 (5 bases each). The CDR3 is made up of 12 amino acids. From germline, CDR1 is LNHDA and CDR2 SQIVND (reference sequence). Trimming pared 6 bases from V and 8 bases from J, leaving 11 bases between. The CDR3 here is CASRGTRHIQYF. CDR3 coding DNA: TGTGCCAGTAGAGGGACCAGGCACATTCAGTACTTC.

The V gene is TRBV9, the J gene TRBJ2-2, with TRBD1 as a possible D gene (5 bases). The CDR3 totals 17 residues. The germline V gene encodes CDR1 SGDLS and CDR2 YYNGEE. V was clipped by 4 bases and J by 6 bases, with 22 bases between them. CDR3 DNA: TGTGCCAGCAGCCACAACCTTGCCCCAGGGAAGGCCGGGGAGCTGTTTTTT. This sequence encodes CASSHNLAPGKAGELFF.

To note about this clone: Other DNA sequences in the sample encode the same CDR3. This rearrangement joins TRBV7-6 to TRBJ1-1; D gene uncertain. V was shortened by 1 base and J by 5 bases, with 8 bases between the two germline ends. Germline V gene lookup returns CDR1 SGHVS and CDR2 FNYEAQ. The CDR3 totals 13 residues. CDR3 coding DNA: TGTGCCAGCAGCTTAGGTTATGGGACTGAAGCTTTCTTT. Protein sequence: CASSLGYGTEAFF.

The chain couples TRBV5-1 to TRBJ2-7, with D possibly matching TRBD2 (6 bases). The V end lost 7 bases, the J end lost 2 bases, and 16 bases lay between the germline ends. Germline loops: CDR1 SGHRS, CDR2 YFSETQ. This CDR3 has 14 residues. The CDR3 DNA sequence: TGCGCCAGCGCAATCGGAGGAGGGGCCTACGAGCAGTACTTC. Translated: CASAIGGGAYEQYF.

As regards this clone: Other DNA sequences within the sample encode an identical CDR3. The chain is built from TRBV5-1 and TRBJ2-2; D unclear. In germline, CDR1 is SGHRS, CDR2 YFSETQ. The CDR3 has 13 residues. V lost 2 bases and J 1 base, leaving 3 bases between the germline ends. CDR3 sequence: CASSLGNTGELFF. The CDR3 bases are TGCGCCAGCAGCTTAGGGAACACCGGGGAGCTGTTTTTT.

CDR3 DNA: TGTGCCATCAGCAGACAGGGGGCGCCGGACAATGAGCAGTTCTTC. The encoded protein is CAISRQGAPDNEQFF. The chain couples TRBV10-3 to TRBJ2-1, with TRBD1 matching 10 bases. V trimming: 6 bases; J trimming: 5 bases; junction bases outside the gene matches: 7. The CDR3 spans 15 residues. Germline CDR1 ENHRY, CDR2 SYGVKD.

This sequence joins TRBV28 and TRBJ2-7; tentative D call: TRBD1 (5 bases). V gave up 1 base and J gave up 0 bases, with 7 bases separating them. The CDR3 is 14 amino acids. Germline CDR1 and CDR2: MDHEN and SYDVKM. CDR3 amino acids: CASSLSGHSYEQYF. The CDR3 DNA is TGTGCCAGCAGTTTATCTGGACACTCCTACGAGCAGTACTTC.

Only one count was recorded for this clone. This chain links TRBV2 with TRBJ2-2, with D perhaps matching TRBD1 or TRBD2 (7 bases each). The germline V and J ends were trimmed by 9 bases and 2 bases, with 16 bases remaining between them. The CDR3 runs to 15 residues. The germline V gene encodes CDR1 SNHLY and CDR2 FYNNEI. The CDR3 spells CARRTRGGNTGELFF. CDR3 DNA sequence: TGTGCCAGACGGACCAGGGGGGGAAACACCGGGGAGCTGTTTTTT.

This clone is a singleton in its sample. In the same sample, other DNA sequences code for this CDR3. The chain employs TRBV5-1 and TRBJ2-2; possibly TRBD1 or TRBD2 for D (6 bases each). In germline, CDR1 is SGHRS, CDR2 YFSETQ. The ends were cut back, 0 bases at V and 0 bases at J, with 9 bases in the middle. The CDR3 has 16 amino acids. CDR3 sequence (DNA): TGCGCCAGCAGCTTGGAGGGGGGCGCGAACACCGGGGAGCTGTTTTTT. Translating it yields CASSLEGGANTGELFF. The variable domain in full, completed from reference TRBV5-1 and TRBJ2-2, reads KAGVTQTPRYLIKTRGQQVTLSCSPISGHRSVSWYQQTPGQGLQFLFEYFSETQRNKGNFPGRFSGRQFSNSRSEMNVSTLELGDSALYLCASSLEGGANTGELFFGEGSRLTVL.